The entry below describes one TCR beta chain. The sample belongs to a study of cytomegalovirus exposure and HLA in healthy donors. Trimming took off 3 bases at V and 0 bases at J, with 9 bases between the two ends. The CDR3 loop spans 14 amino acids. Germline V lookup: CDR1 SNHLY, CDR2 FYNNEI. The PCR employed 60 Vbeta primers together with 13 Jbeta primers. The table came from immunoSEQ multiplex PCR; TCRdb's copy has only in-frame clones and leaves some out. This sample carries approximately 180,000 clones, 70% to 85% of them seen once, and the ten largest clones take around 5%. Sequencing was done on a sample of PBMCs. This TCR derives from a man aged 18 to 29 in good health and CMV-seronegative. The chain combines TRBV2 with TRBJ2-7; maybe TRBD1 (5 bases). For the CDR3, the DNA is TGTGCCAGCAGTGACAGGGTGGGCTCCTACGAGCAGTACTTC. The encoded protein is CASSDRVGSYEQYF.